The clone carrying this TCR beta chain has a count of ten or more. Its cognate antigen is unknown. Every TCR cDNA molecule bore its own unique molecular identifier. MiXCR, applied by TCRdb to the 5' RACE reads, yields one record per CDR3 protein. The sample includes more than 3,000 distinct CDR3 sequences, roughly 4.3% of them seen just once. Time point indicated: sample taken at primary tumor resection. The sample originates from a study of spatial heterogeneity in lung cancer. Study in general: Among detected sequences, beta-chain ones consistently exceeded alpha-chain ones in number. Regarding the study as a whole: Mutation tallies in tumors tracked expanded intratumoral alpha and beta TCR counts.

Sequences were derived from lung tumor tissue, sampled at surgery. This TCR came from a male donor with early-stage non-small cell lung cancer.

CDR3 amino acids: CASSQLAGGGEQFF. The CDR3 region has the DNA TGTGCCAGCAGCCAACTAGCGGGAGGGGGTGAGCAGTTCTTC. The chain is built from TRBV7-2 and TRBJ2-1; 13 nucleotides line up with TRBD2. This CDR3 has 14 amino acids. Germline V gene sequence: CDR1 SGHTA, CDR2 FQGNSA. J gave up 9 bases and V 5 bases, and 4 bases lay outside the gene matches.